In this sample, the clone carrying this TCR beta chain turned up once. Its antigen is unidentified. Method: immunoSEQ multiplex PCR; TCRdb's copy keeps in-frame clones and lacks some. Among tens of thousands of clones listed, approximately 90% were seen once. At cycle 4 day 1, cycle 7 day 1, and baseline, blood was sampled. The CDR3 sequence is 18 residues long. Germline V gives CDR1 MNHNS, CDR2 SASEGT. After removal of 4 bases from V and 7 bases from J, the junction contained 18 bases not matched to a gene. The source of the sample is a study of OX40 agonist ivuxolimab in advanced cancers. Overall study context: Intravenous ivuxolimab at 0.01 to 10 mg/kg was given to patients every 2 weeks. Broader study findings: CD8+ T cells (on average) carried more expanded clones than CD4+ T cells.

The receptor was isolated from an adult with an advanced solid tumor such as melanoma, head and neck, liver or kidney cancer. The V gene is TRBV6-1, the J gene TRBJ1-5; 8 nucleotides match TRBD1. Source: CD4+ or CD8+ T cells sorted from blood, taken in a trial of the OX40 agonist ivuxolimab. The DNA for the CDR3 is TGTGCCAGCAGTGTTCCCCCCACAACAGGGGGAGGTTGGCAGCCCCAGCATTTT. Translating it yields CASSVPPTTGGGWQPQHF.